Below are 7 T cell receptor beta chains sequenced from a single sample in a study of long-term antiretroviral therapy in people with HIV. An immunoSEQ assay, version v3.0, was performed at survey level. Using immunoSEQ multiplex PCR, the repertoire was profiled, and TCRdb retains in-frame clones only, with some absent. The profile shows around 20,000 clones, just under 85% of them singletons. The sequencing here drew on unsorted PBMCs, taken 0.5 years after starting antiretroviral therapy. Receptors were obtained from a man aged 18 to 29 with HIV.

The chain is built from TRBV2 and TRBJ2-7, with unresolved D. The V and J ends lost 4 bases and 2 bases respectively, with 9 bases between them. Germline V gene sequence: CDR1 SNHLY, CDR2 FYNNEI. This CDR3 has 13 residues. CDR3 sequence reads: CASSVSNAYEQYF. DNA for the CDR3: TGTGCCAGCAGTGTGAGCAACGCCTACGAGCAGTACTTC.

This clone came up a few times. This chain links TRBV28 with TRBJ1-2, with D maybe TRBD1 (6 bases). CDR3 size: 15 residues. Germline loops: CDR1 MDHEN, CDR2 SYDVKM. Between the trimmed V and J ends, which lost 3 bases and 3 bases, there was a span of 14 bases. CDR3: CASSLGGLSDYGYTF. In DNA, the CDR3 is TGTGCCAGCAGTTTGGGGGGCTTGTCAGACTATGGCTACACCTTC.

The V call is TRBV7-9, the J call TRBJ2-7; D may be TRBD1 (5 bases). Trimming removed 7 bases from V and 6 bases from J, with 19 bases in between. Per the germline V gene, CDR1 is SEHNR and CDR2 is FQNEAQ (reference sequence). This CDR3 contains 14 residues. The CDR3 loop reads CASTIGQGRAEQYF. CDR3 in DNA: TGTGCCAGCACCATTGGGCAGGGTAGGGCCGAGCAGTACTTC.

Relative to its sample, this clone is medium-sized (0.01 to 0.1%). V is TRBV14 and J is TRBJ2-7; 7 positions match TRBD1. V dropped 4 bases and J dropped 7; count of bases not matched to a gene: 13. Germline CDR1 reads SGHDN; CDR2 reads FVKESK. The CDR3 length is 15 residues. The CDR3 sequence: CASSPGRAGGREQYF. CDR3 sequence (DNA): TGTGCCAGCAGCCCTGGTAGGGCAGGGGGAAGGGAGCAGTACTTC.

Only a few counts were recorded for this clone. The CDR3 loop reads CASSPQGYEQYF. DNA of the CDR3: TGTGCCAGCAGCCCGCAAGGGTACGAGCAGTACTTC. The genes are TRBV5-6 and TRBJ2-7; D uncertain. The V gene lost 4 bases and the J gene lost 4 bases, with 9 bases spanning the gap. The CDR3 length is 12 residues. Germline CDR1 is SGHDT and CDR2 is YYEEEE.

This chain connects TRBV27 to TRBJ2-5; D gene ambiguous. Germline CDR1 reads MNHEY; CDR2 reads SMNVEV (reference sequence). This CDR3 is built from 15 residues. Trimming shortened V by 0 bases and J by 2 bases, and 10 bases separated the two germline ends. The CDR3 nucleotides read TGTGCCAGCAGTTTATCGATCCAGCCGCAAGAGACCCAGTACTTC. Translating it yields CASSLSIQPQETQYF.

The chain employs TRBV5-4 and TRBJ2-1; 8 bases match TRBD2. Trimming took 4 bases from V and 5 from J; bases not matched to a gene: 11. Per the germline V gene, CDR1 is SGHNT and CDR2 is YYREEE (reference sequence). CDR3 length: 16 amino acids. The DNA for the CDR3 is TGTGCCAGCAGCGTCGATAGCGGGACCAACAACAATGAGCAGTTCTTC. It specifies CASSVDSGTNNNEQFF.